This TCR beta chain was sequenced in a study of radiotherapy plus CTLA-4 blockade in lung cancer. This clone came up a few times. Measured with immunoSEQ multiplex PCR; TCRdb has only the in-frame clones, and not every one. The repertoire holds some 60,000 clones, with 76% as singletons. Germline lookup yields CDR1 LGHNA and CDR2 YSLEER. The CDR3 consists of 15 residues. V lost 0 bases, J lost 4 bases, and 10 bases lay in between. Material: peripheral blood, obtained from a patient treated with radiotherapy plus ipilimumab. This TCR came from a human donor with non-small cell lung cancer who had a complete response to radiotherapy plus ipilimumab. V usage is TRBV4-3 and J usage is TRBJ1-3, with D hard to call. CDR3 sequence reads: CASSQDQANGNTIYF. The DNA for the CDR3 is TGCGCCAGCAGCCAAGATCAGGCTAACGGAAACACCATATATTTT.